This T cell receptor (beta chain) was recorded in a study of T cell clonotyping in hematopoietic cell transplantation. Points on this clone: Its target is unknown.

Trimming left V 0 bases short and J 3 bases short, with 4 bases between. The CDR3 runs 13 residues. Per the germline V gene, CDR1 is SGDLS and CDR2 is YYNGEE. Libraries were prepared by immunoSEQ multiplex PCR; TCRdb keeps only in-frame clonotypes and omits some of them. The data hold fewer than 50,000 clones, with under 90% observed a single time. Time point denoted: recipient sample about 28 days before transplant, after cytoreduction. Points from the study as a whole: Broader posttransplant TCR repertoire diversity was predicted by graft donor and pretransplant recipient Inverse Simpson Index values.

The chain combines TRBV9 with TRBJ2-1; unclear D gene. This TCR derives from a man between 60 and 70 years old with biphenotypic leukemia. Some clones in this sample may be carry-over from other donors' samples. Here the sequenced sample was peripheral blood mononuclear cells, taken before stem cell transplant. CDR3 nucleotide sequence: TGTGCCAGCAGCGTAGGGGACTACAATGAGCAGTTCTTC. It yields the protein CASSVGDYNEQFF. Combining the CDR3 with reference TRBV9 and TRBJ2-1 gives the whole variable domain DSGVTQTPKHLITATGQRVTLRCSPRSGDLSVYWYQQSLDQGLQFLIQYYNGEERAKGNILERFSAQQFPDLHSELNLSSLELGDSALYFCASSVGDYNEQFFGPGTRLTVL.